One and the same sample provided the 15 T cell receptor beta chains below, sequenced in a study of T cells in Graves' hyperthyroidism and ophthalmopathy. Amplification yielded TCR beta CDR3 regions, with RNA transcripts as the source. The study used the HTBI primer set for a first-round RT-PCR of the TCR CDR3. TCRdb analysed the multiplex PCR reads with MiXCR anew, one entry per CDR3 protein. The profile shows 300,000 or so distinct CDR3 sequences, 15% to 20% of them singletons. Specimen: blood. The receptors derive from a woman between 45 and 60 years old with Graves' hyperthyroidism.

This clonotype has at least ten counts. This chain links TRBV2 with TRBJ1-1, with 7 bases matching TRBD1. V lost 5 bases to trimming and J lost 1 base; unmatched junction nucleotides: 10. Germline CDR1 SNHLY, CDR2 FYNNEI. The CDR3 spans 16 residues. CDR3 sequence reads: CASSHYPGQKNTEAFF. In DNA form, the CDR3 reads TGTGCCAGCAGTCACTACCCGGGACAGAAGAACACTGAAGCTTTCTTT.

Note on this clonotype: Mismatch with germline at one junction end may stem from a read error. The chain is built from TRBV27 and TRBJ2-3; 8 bases align to TRBD2. The CDR3 extends over 15 amino acids. Per the germline V gene, CDR1 is MNHEY and CDR2 is SMNVEV (reference sequence). CDR3: CASSSRGGQADMQYF. CDR3 coding DNA: TGTGCCAGCAGTTCCCGGGGGGGCCAAGCAGATATGCAGTATTTT.

The chain recombines TRBV7-9 with TRBJ1-4, with 8 bases that match TRBD1. With V trimmed by 3 bases and J by 6 bases, 6 bases remained unmatched. The CDR3 has 15 residues. CDR1 SEHNR and CDR2 FQNEAQ come from the germline V gene (reference sequence). CDR3 loop: CASSFGQGMDEKLFF. As DNA, the CDR3 is TGTGCCAGCAGCTTCGGACAGGGTATGGATGAAAAACTGTTTTTT.

This clonotype was counted ten times or more. The chain has TRBV11-2 and TRBJ2-5; D perhaps matches TRBD2 (6 bases). Trimming cost V 0 bases and J 8 bases, with 13 bases left between them. Germline V lookup: CDR1 SGHAT, CDR2 FQNNGV. The CDR3 consists of 14 residues. CDR3 protein: CASSLDSGLKTQYF. The CDR3 bases are TGTGCCAGCAGCTTAGATTCCGGACTAAAAACCCAGTACTTC.

This clonotype occurred many times. The V gene is TRBV3-1, the J gene TRBJ1-3, with unresolved D. The germline gives CDR1 LGHDT, CDR2 YNNKEL (reference sequence). Trimming took 0 bases from V and 3 from J, leaving 12 bases between them. The CDR3 contains 16 residues. As DNA, the CDR3 is TGTGCCAGCAGCCAAGATCACTCAGGTGATGGAAACACCATATATTTT. Translation gives CASSQDHSGDGNTIYF.

This clonotype has at least ten counts. The rearrangement joins TRBV18 to TRBJ2-3; 9 bases align to TRBD2. Germline V gene lookup returns CDR1 KGHSH and CDR2 LQKENI. Trimming took 0 bases from V and 6 from J; bases not matched to a gene: 4. The CDR3 consists of 15 residues. CDR3 amino acids: CASSPPGTSSDTQYF. The CDR3 DNA sequence: TGTGCCAGCTCACCACCCGGGACTAGCTCCGATACGCAGTATTTT.

V usage is TRBV7-9 and J usage is TRBJ2-3, with 9 bases matching TRBD2. The CDR3 contains 13 residues. Germline CDR1 SEHNR, CDR2 FQNEAQ (reference sequence). The J segment lost 10 bases and the V segment lost 4 bases, leaving 6 bases of the junction unmatched. CDR3 sequence: CASSSVGLAPQYF. Here the CDR3 DNA reads TGTGCCAGCAGCTCCGTCGGACTAGCGCCGCAGTATTTT.

The chain uses TRBV6-2 or TRBV6-3 and TRBJ2-1; D uncertain. V was pared by 2 bases and J by 5 bases, with 7 bases between. This CDR3 contains 13 residues. Germline V CDR1 and CDR2: MNHEY, SVGEGT. CDR3 amino acids: CASSYGTDNEQFF. DNA for the CDR3: TGTGCCAGCAGTTACGGAACCGACAATGAGCAGTTCTTC.

This clonotype was seen many times. The gene calls are TRBV11-2 and TRBJ1-1, with D unresolved. V gave up 5 bases and J gave up 11 bases, with 21 bases separating them. Germline CDR1 SGHAT, CDR2 FQNNGV. This CDR3 is built from 14 residues. The CDR3 DNA follows: TGTGCCAGCAGCCCGCTCTATTCGGAGGGCGACGCTTTCTTT. Translated: CASSPLYSEGDAFF.

The sample holds many counts of this clonotype. The chain uses TRBV6-1 and TRBJ1-5; 10 nucleotides line up with TRBD1. The CDR3 extends over 16 amino acids. CDR1 and CDR2 (germline): MNHNS, SASEGT. The J segment lost 2 bases and the V segment lost 5 bases, leaving 6 bases of the junction unmatched. CDR3 sequence: CASSKRTGGGNQPQHF. CDR3 in DNA: TGTGCCAGCAGTAAGAGGACAGGGGGAGGCAATCAGCCCCAGCATTTT.

This clonotype was seen a few times. This sequence joins TRBV5-1 and TRBJ2-1; D may be TRBD1 or TRBD2 (5 bases each). The CDR3 is 14 residues long. The ends were cut back, 4 bases at V and 8 bases at J, with 16 bases in the middle. From germline, CDR1 is SGHRS and CDR2 YFSETQ. The DNA for the CDR3 is TGCGCCAGCAGCCCCGGGACCCCCGTAGATGAGCAGTTCTTC. Protein: CASSPGTPVDEQFF.

The V call is TRBV7-8, the J call TRBJ1-2; no clear D gene. Trimming left V 1 base short and J 4 bases short, with 13 bases between. Per the germline V gene, CDR1 is SGHVS and CDR2 is FQNEAQ. The CDR3 has 15 residues. CDR3 region: CASSLGIAGFYGYTF. The DNA of the CDR3 is TGTGCCAGCAGCTTAGGAATCGCGGGCTTCTATGGCTACACCTTC.

The CDR3 DNA reads as TGTGCTAGTGGTTTTGGACAGGGTGGTTTAGCTGAAGCTTTCTTT. Protein: CASGFGQGGLAEAFF. The rearrangement links TRBV12-5 to TRBJ1-1; 8 bases line up with TRBD1. CDR1 is LGHNT and CDR2 is FRNRAP in the germline V gene. The CDR3 covers 15 residues. Germline trimming cut 3 bases from V and 6 bases from J; bases unmatched to any gene: 9.

The genes are TRBV6-5 and TRBJ2-5, with 8 bases that match TRBD1. After removal of 4 bases from V and 6 bases from J, the junction contained 4 bases not matched to a gene. The germline gives CDR1 MNHEY, CDR2 SVGAGI. This CDR3 region has 13 residues. DNA for the CDR3: TGTGCCAGCAGTTGGACAGGGCTACAGACCCAGTACTTC. Translated: CASSWTGLQTQYF.

The chain combines TRBV7-9 with TRBJ2-4, with D tentatively TRBD1 or TRBD2 (5 bases each). Trimming left V 2 bases short and J 5 bases short, with 7 bases between. From germline, CDR1 is SEHNR and CDR2 FQNEAQ (reference sequence). This CDR3 contains 13 residues. The DNA of the CDR3 is TGTGCCAGCAGCTTAATGGGACAAAACATTCAGTACTTC. Amino acids: CASSLMGQNIQYF.